What follows are 10 T cell receptor beta chains derived from one specimen sequenced in a study of radiotherapy plus CTLA-4 blockade in lung cancer. Assay used: immunoSEQ multiplex PCR; TCRdb lists only in-frame clones, some missing. Of 40,000 to 55,000 clones listed, 75% to 80% were seen once; the top ten hold approximately 2.4%. This specimen was peripheral blood, taken from a patient treated with radiotherapy plus ipilimumab. These receptor sequences come from a human donor with non-small cell lung cancer whose response to radiotherapy plus ipilimumab could not be evaluated.

The genes are TRBV9 and TRBJ2-5; 15 bases agree with TRBD2. With V trimmed by 2 bases and J by 5 bases, 7 bases remained unmatched. The CDR3 totals 17 residues. Germline loops: CDR1 SGDLS, CDR2 YYNGEE. The CDR3 loop is CASSVGTSGGTGETQYF. The CDR3 coding sequence is TGTGCCAGCAGCGTCGGGACTAGCGGGGGGACTGGGGAGACCCAGTACTTC.

This chain links TRBV7-9 with TRBJ2-2; 11 bases fit TRBD2. Per the germline V gene, CDR1 is SEHNR and CDR2 is FQNEAQ (reference sequence). CDR3 length equals 16 residues. The junction had 3 bases not matched to a gene; V was cut back by 1 base and J by 5 bases. The CDR3 reads CASSLDPSGRTGELFF. In DNA, the CDR3 is TGTGCCAGCAGCTTAGATCCTAGCGGGAGGACCGGGGAGCTGTTTTTT.

The V and J genes are TRBV6-5 and TRBJ2-7, with D tentatively TRBD1 (6 bases). This CDR3 is built from 15 residues. V was clipped by 3 bases and J by 0 bases, with 12 bases between them. Germline-derived CDR1 and CDR2 are MNHEY and SVGAGI. This CDR3 is CASSYMQGSSYEQYF. In nucleotides, the CDR3 is TGTGCCAGCAGTTATATGCAGGGGAGCTCCTACGAGCAGTACTTC.

The genes are TRBV2 and TRBJ2-5; 8 nucleotides align to TRBD1. V dropped 4 bases and J dropped 4; count of bases not matched to a gene: 2. The CDR3 length is 13 residues. Germline V lookup: CDR1 SNHLY, CDR2 FYNNEI. The CDR3 loop is CASSGQGTETQYF. The CDR3 nucleotides read TGTGCCAGCAGTGGACAGGGGACAGAGACCCAGTACTTC.

V is TRBV7-2 and J is TRBJ2-3; D is ambiguous. Germline CDR1 is SGHTA and CDR2 is FQGNSA. Deletions cut 5 bases from V and 7 bases from J, with 7 bases between. The CDR3 runs 11 residues. CDR3 loop: CASSRGNTQYF. DNA of the CDR3: TGTGCCAGCAGCCGAGGAAATACGCAGTATTTT.

Only a few counts were recorded for this clone. J is TRBJ1-6 and V is TRBV30; 7 bases are shared with TRBD1. Looked up from germline, CDR1 is GTSNPN and CDR2 is SVGIG (reference sequence). CDR3 length equals 15 residues. V trimming: 1 base; J trimming: 7 bases; junction bases outside the gene matches: 7. The CDR3 here is CAWSETGQTNSPLHF. In nucleotides, the CDR3 is TGTGCCTGGAGTGAGACGGGACAGACAAATTCACCCCTCCACTTT.

V is TRBV4-1 and J is TRBJ1-1, with D perhaps TRBD1 (5 bases). Trimming took 2 bases from V and 0 from J, leaving 13 bases between them. Germline CDR1 and CDR2: MGHRA and YSYEKL. The CDR3 contains 16 residues. The DNA for the CDR3 is TGCGCCAGCAGCCAAACCCGGACACGGATGAACACTGAAGCTTTCTTT. It is translated as CASSQTRTRMNTEAFF.

The V and J genes are TRBV5-1 and TRBJ1-1; TRBD1 is a possible D gene (5 bases). Trimming removed 1 base at V and 5 bases at J, with 9 bases between. Germline CDR1 reads SGHRS; CDR2 reads YFSETQ. The CDR3 consists of 13 residues. DNA of the CDR3: TGCGCCAGCAGCTTGTCTGGGGGGACTGAAGCTTTCTTT. Translated: CASSLSGGTEAFF. Based on the CDR3 plus reference TRBV5-1 and TRBJ1-1, the full variable domain is KAGVTQTPRYLIKTRGQQVTLSCSPISGHRSVSWYQQTPGQGLQFLFEYFSETQRNKGNFPGRFSGRQFSNSRSEMNVSTLELGDSALYLCASSLSGGTEAFFGQGTRLTVV.

This clone was observed a handful of times. The chain links TRBV10-2 to TRBJ2-7, with TRBD2 identical over 7 bases. The CDR3 covers 12 residues. The junction had 1 base not matched to a gene; V was cut back by 5 bases and J by 3 bases. CDR1 WSHSY and CDR2 SAAADI come from the germline V gene. The CDR3 DNA sequence: TGCGCCAGCAGTCTAGCGGACTACGAGCAGTACTTC. Translation: CASSLADYEQYF.

This chain connects TRBV9 to TRBJ2-1; the match to TRBD2 covers 10 bases. The CDR3 has 14 amino acids. Germline V gene data show CDR1 as SGDLS and CDR2 as YYNGEE. The junction had 6 bases not matched to a gene; V was cut back by 2 bases and J by 10 bases. The CDR3 protein is CASSVTTSGLEQFF. Here the CDR3 DNA reads TGTGCCAGCAGCGTTACGACTAGCGGGCTAGAGCAGTTCTTC.